Listed below are T cell receptor beta chains from one sample, sequenced in a study of shared clonotypes between healthy human individuals. Produced via immunoSEQ multiplex PCR; TCRdb's table is partial and in-frame only. The sample holds about 2.1 million clones, 80% to 95% seen once. The specimen was naive CD8+ T cells from PBMCs. Receptors originate from a man aged 18 to 29 in good health. Some clones in this sample may be carry-over from other donors' samples. Each CDR3 is given with its conserved first and last residue. D genes are given only for firm matches. Expanded clones get a size class; other rows say once, few or many, or leave the size out.

D gene,CDR3 length,V gene,J gene,clone size,CDR3 protein,CDR3 DNA
.,15,TRBV7-6,TRBJ2-7,.,CASSSSLGPAYEQYF,TGTGCCAGCAGCTCTTCCCTGGGACCAGCCTACGAGCAGTACTTC
.,16,TRBV11-2,TRBJ2-1,.,CASSYYRISSYNEQFF,TGTGCCAGCAGCTACTATAGGATAAGCTCCTACAATGAGCAGTTCTTC
TRBD2,18,TRBV27,TRBJ2-7,once,CASSPPSIAGGLFYEQYF,TGTGCCAGCAGTCCACCCTCTATAGCGGGAGGGTTATTTTACGAGCAGTACTTC
.,15,TRBV7-2,TRBJ2-2,once,CASSFGRILTGELFF,TGTGCCAGCAGCTTCGGACGGATTCTAACCGGGGAGCTGTTTTTT
.,14,TRBV6-5,TRBJ1-1,.,CASSYGEGYTEAFF,TGTGCCAGCAGTTACGGGGAGGGGTACACTGAAGCTTTCTTT
TRBD1,15,TRBV5-1,TRBJ1-1,.,CASSLDKGAFAEAFF,TGCGCCAGCAGCTTGGATAAGGGGGCTTTCGCTGAAGCTTTCTTT
.,14,TRBV27,TRBJ2-1,.,CASRDSATYNEQFF,TGTGCCAGCAGGGACAGCGCAACCTACAATGAGCAGTTCTTC
TRBD1,18,TRBV5-6,TRBJ2-2,.,CASSPETGGAFKVGELFF,TGTGCCAGCAGCCCGGAGACAGGGGGCGCTTTTAAAGTCGGGGAGCTGTTTTTT
.,13,TRBV19,TRBJ2-7,.,CASSITTSSEQYF,TGTGCCAGTAGTATCACCACTAGCTCTGAGCAGTACTTC
TRBD2,13,TRBV5-1,TRBJ2-1,.,CASSPGLAGYEFF,TGCGCCAGCAGCCCCGGACTAGCGGGATACGAGTTCTTC
TRBD1,12,TRBV5-1,TRBJ2-3,.,CASSLGGTGSYF,TGCGCCAGCAGCTTGGGGGGGACAGGGTCGTATTTT
TRBD2,17,TRBV19,TRBJ2-7,.,CASSSFSGGESSYEQYF,TGTGCCAGTAGTTCATTCTCGGGGGGGGAGTCGTCCTACGAGCAGTACTTC
.,14,TRBV28,TRBJ2-7,.,CASSQNAASYEQYF,TGTGCCAGCAGTCAAAACGCAGCCTCCTACGAGCAGTACTTC
TRBD1,15,TRBV6-1,TRBJ1-1,.,CASTMGQGTETEAFF,TGTGCCAGCACGATGGGACAGGGCACGGAGACTGAAGCTTTCTTT
TRBD1,14,TRBV27,TRBJ2-1,.,CASSSRTGHNEQFF,TGTGCCAGCAGTTCAAGGACAGGCCACAATGAGCAGTTCTTC
TRBD1,17,TRBV9,TRBJ1-3,once,CASSPATGAEEGNTIYF,TGTGCCAGCAGCCCAGCGACAGGGGCCGAGGAAGGAAACACCATATATTTT
TRBD1,14,TRBV2,TRBJ2-5,.,CASRRTGANETQYF,TGTGCCAGCCGACGGACAGGGGCGAATGAGACCCAGTACTTC
.,15,TRBV5-1,TRBJ1-5,.,CASSLTDGSNQPQHF,TGCGCCAGCAGCTTGACCGACGGGAGCAATCAGCCCCAGCATTTT
.,16,TRBV28,TRBJ1-3,.,CASSLVLQGSGNTIYF,TGTGCCAGCAGTTTGGTCCTACAGGGCTCTGGAAACACCATATATTTT
TRBD1,15,TRBV28,TRBJ1-5,.,CASRQPGQGYQPQHF,TGTGCCAGCAGACAGCCGGGACAGGGGTATCAGCCCCAGCATTTT
TRBD2,15,TRBV7-2,TRBJ2-3,.,CASSSGLVLTDTQYF,TGTGCCAGCAGCTCCGGACTAGTTCTGACAGATACGCAGTATTTT
.,12,TRBV27,TRBJ1-2,.,CASSRGEGGYTF,TGTGCCAGCAGTAGGGGGGAAGGAGGCTACACCTTC
.,13,TRBV4-2,TRBJ2-3,.,CASSQVRLNTQYF,TGTGCCAGCAGCCAAGTCCGCCTAAATACGCAGTATTTT
TRBD1,14,TRBV30,TRBJ2-7,once,CAWSRGQDPYEQYF,TGTGCCTGGAGCCGTGGACAGGACCCCTACGAGCAGTACTTC
TRBD1,13,TRBV27,TRBJ1-2,.,CASSSKGARGYTF,TGTGCCAGCAGTTCAAAGGGGGCGCGGGGCTACACCTTC
TRBD2,15,TRBV11-2,TRBJ2-7,.,CASSLAAGRTYEQYF,TGTGCCAGCAGCTTGGCAGCGGGAAGGACCTACGAGCAGTACTTC
.,15,TRBV27,TRBJ1-3,.,CASSRTVDSGNTIYF,TGTGCCAGCAGCCGGACAGTTGACTCTGGAAACACCATATATTTT
.,12,TRBV5-1,TRBJ2-1,.,CASSLGGDEQFF,TGCGCCAGCAGCTTAGGGGGAGATGAGCAGTTCTTC
.,16,TRBV5-6,TRBJ2-7,.,CASSLWETGGISEQYF,TGTGCCAGCAGCTTGTGGGAGACAGGAGGAATTTCCGAGCAGTACTTC
.,12,TRBV28,TRBJ1-4,.,CASSPSQALLFF,TGTGCCAGCAGTCCTTCACAGGCCTTACTGTTTTTT